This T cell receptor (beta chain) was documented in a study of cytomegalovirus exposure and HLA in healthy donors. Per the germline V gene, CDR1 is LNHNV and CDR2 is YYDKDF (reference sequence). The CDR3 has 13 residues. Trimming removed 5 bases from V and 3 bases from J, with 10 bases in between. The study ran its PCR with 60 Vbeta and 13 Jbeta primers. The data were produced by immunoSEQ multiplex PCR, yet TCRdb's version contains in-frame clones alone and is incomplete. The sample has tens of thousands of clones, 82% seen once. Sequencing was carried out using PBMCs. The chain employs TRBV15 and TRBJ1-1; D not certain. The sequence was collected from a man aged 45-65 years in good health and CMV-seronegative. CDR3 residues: CATSLDVDTEAFF. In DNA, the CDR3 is TGTGCCACCAGCCTAGACGTGGACACTGAAGCTTTCTTT. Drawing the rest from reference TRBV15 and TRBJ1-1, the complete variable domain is DAMVIQNPRYQVTQFGKPVTLSCSQTLNHNVMYWYQQKSSQAPKLLFHYYDKDFNNEADTPDNFQSRRPNTSFCFLDIRSPGLGDTAMYLCATSLDVDTEAFFGQGTRLTVV.